One sample yielded the 23 T cell receptor beta chains listed below, sequenced in a study of T-cell reconstitution after alpha-beta-depleted transplantation in children (dated by TCRdb to the mid-2010s). According to the study, the label for this sample's treatment or condition signals: allogeneic hematopoietic cell transplantation with graft depleted of TCRalphabeta T cells and CD19 B cells. Receptor libraries were prepared by PCR. TCRdb records Illumina HiSeq 2500 as the sequencer. Molecular barcoding was employed in the preparation of TCR libraries, with unique molecular identifiers being used to normalize TCRbeta repertoire quantification. The public reads were reanalyzed by TCRdb: fastp trimming at Q25, MiXCR alignment, in-frame beta chains only. Identical CDR3 proteins give one entry, which carries the most common genes and DNA. Counted in this sample were hundreds of thousands of distinct CDR3 sequences; around 12% of them appeared once. The ten largest clones add up to around 0.76% of the sample.

The source was PBMCs, collected before TCRalphabeta/CD19-depleted stem cell transplant. These receptors all come from a girl aged 2 to 9 with congenital amegakaryocytic thrombocytopenia, due to receive a stem cell transplant.

The chain combines TRBV5-1 with TRBJ1-4, with D possibly matching TRBD1 (5 bases). The V end was cut by 4 bases, the J end by 0 bases, with 16 bases between. Germline V gene sequence: CDR1 SGHRS, CDR2 YFSETQ. The CDR3 spans 17 residues. CDR3 in amino acids: CASSAGGPGATNEKLFF. The DNA of the CDR3 is TGCGCCAGCAGCGCGGGAGGCCCGGGGGCAACTAATGAAAAACTGTTTTTT.

This clonotype was recorded many times. The V gene is TRBV12-3 or TRBV12-4, the J gene TRBJ1-1; no definite D call. V was trimmed by 7 bases and J by 5 bases, leaving 8 bases between them. CDR3 size: 11 residues. The CDR3 loop is CASILRTEAFF. The CDR3 region has the DNA TGTGCCAGCATCCTTAGGACTGAAGCTTTCTTT.

This clonotype was seen ten or more times. V gene TRBV14 combines with J gene TRBJ2-2, with a possible D match to TRBD1 (5 bases). V was cut by 1 base and J by 6 bases, with 6 bases left in between. This CDR3 has 13 amino acids. In germline, CDR1 is SGHDN, CDR2 FVKESK. The DNA for the CDR3 is TGTGCCAGCAGCCAAGTACAGGCCGGGGAGCTGTTTTTT. Translating it yields CASSQVQAGELFF. The entire variable domain, with the rest obtained from reference TRBV14 and TRBJ2-2, is as follows: EAGVTQFPSHSVIEKGQTVTLRCDPISGHDNLYWYRRVMGKEIKFLLHFVKESKQDESGMPNNRFLAERTGGTYSTLKVQPAELEDSGVYFCASSQVQAGELFFGEGSRLTVL.

This clonotype appeared many times. The chain is built from TRBV27 and TRBJ2-6, with D uncertain. Germline V CDR1 and CDR2: MNHEY, SMNVEV (reference sequence). The length of the CDR3 is 14 residues. The ends were cut back, 5 bases at V and 0 bases at J, with 5 bases in the middle. For the CDR3, the DNA is TGTGCCAGCAGTCTTAACTCTGGGGCCAACGTCCTGACTTTC. It translates to CASSLNSGANVLTF.

In this sample, this clonotype turned up once. The rearrangement joins TRBV9 to TRBJ2-5; D ambiguous. Germline lookup yields CDR1 SGDLS and CDR2 YYNGEE. The CDR3 is 13 residues long. V was cut by 4 bases and J by 1 base, with 8 bases left in between. The CDR3: CASSPHRQETQYF. As DNA, the CDR3 is TGTGCCAGCAGCCCCCACCGCCAAGAGACCCAGTACTTC.

In its sample, this clonotype was seen many times. The V call is TRBV7-2, the J call TRBJ2-1, with D unresolved. V was cut by 2 bases and J by 9 bases, with 14 bases left in between. Germline V lookup: CDR1 SGHTA, CDR2 FQGNSA. The CDR3 contains 14 residues. CDR3 sequence (DNA): TGTGCCAGCAGCTTAAAAGTAGGAGAGACTGAGCAGTTCTTC. Its translation: CASSLKVGETEQFF. The full variable domain, completed using reference TRBV7-2 and TRBJ2-1, is GAGVSQSPSNKVTEKGKDVELRCDPISGHTALYWYRQSLGQGLEFLIYFQGNSAPDKSGLPSDRFSAERTGGSVSTLTIQRTQQEDSAVYLCASSLKVGETEQFFGPGTRLTVL.

There are many counts of this clonotype. The chain carries TRBV7-7 and TRBJ2-2, with TRBD2 identical over 9 bases. CDR3 length: 17 residues. V gave up 8 bases and J gave up 0 bases; unmatched junction bases: 10. Germline CDR1 reads SSHAT; CDR2 reads FNYEAQ (reference sequence). The chain's CDR3 is CASGVGLAGSNTGELFF. Here the CDR3 DNA reads TGTGCCAGCGGCGTGGGTCTAGCGGGATCGAACACCGGGGAGCTGTTTTTT. Using reference TRBV7-7 and TRBJ2-2 for the parts outside the CDR3, the full variable domain is GAGVSQSPRYKVTKRGQDVTLRCDPISSHATLYWYQQALGQGPEFLTYFNYEAQPDKSGLPSDRFSAERPEGSISTLTIQRTEQRDSAMYRCASGVGLAGSNTGELFFGEGSRLTVL.

This clonotype showed up many times. The V call is TRBV20-1, the J call TRBJ2-3; no clear D. CDR3 length: 11 residues. Deletions cut 3 bases from V and 7 bases from J, with 8 bases between. CDR1 is DFQATT and CDR2 is SNEGSKA in the germline V gene (reference sequence). This CDR3 reads CSASGQHTQYF. Here the CDR3 DNA reads TGCAGTGCTAGCGGCCAGCATACGCAGTATTTT.

This clonotype was observed many times. This chain uses TRBV6-1 with TRBJ2-1, with TRBD2 identical over 7 bases. The V segment lost 6 bases and the J segment 6 bases; nucleotides outside the gene matches: 8. The CDR3 runs to 14 residues. The germline gives CDR1 MNHNS, CDR2 SASEGT. DNA of the CDR3: TGTGCCAGCAGCGATATTCTAGCGGCCAATGAGCAGTTCTTC. This translates into CASSDILAANEQFF.

In this sample, this clonotype turned up a few times. The V gene is TRBV5-1, the J gene TRBJ2-7; no firm D call. Trimming left V 8 bases short and J 2 bases short, with 23 bases between. CDR3 size: 16 residues. Per the germline V gene, CDR1 is SGHRS and CDR2 is YFSETQ. CDR3 sequence reads: CASRPIGAAGAYEQYF. CDR3 sequence (DNA): TGCGCCAGTCGGCCTATTGGTGCGGCAGGCGCCTACGAGCAGTACTTC.

This clonotype was detected ten times or more. The chain joins TRBV5-6 to TRBJ2-4, with D possibly TRBD1 on 6 matching bases. The V end was cut by 0 bases, the J end by 8 bases, with 12 bases between. The CDR3 has 14 amino acids. Germline assignment: CDR1 SGHDT and CDR2 YYEEEE. CDR3 residues: CASSLGRGWDIQYF. The CDR3 bases are TGTGCCAGCAGCTTGGGCAGGGGATGGGACATTCAGTACTTC.

This clonotype appeared many times. The chain carries TRBV10-2 and TRBJ1-1, with D possibly being TRBD1 (6 bases). CDR3 length: 15 residues. Trimming removed 4 bases from V and 1 base from J, with 13 bases in between. Germline values: CDR1 WSHSY, CDR2 SAAADI. The CDR3: CASSGGGRANTEAFF. DNA for the CDR3: TGCGCCAGCAGTGGTGGGGGCAGGGCGAACACTGAAGCTTTCTTT.

This clonotype was detected many times. This chain connects TRBV6-6 to TRBJ1-6; unclear D gene. There are 11 residues in the CDR3. CDR1 MNHNY and CDR2 SVGAGI come from the germline V gene (reference sequence). Trimming left V 11 bases short and J 8 bases short, with 10 bases between. CDR3 nucleotide sequence: TGTGCCGGTGGATTTGATTCACCCCTCCACTTT. Its protein is CAGGFDSPLHF.

In this sample, this clonotype turned up a few times. The V call is TRBV7-9, the J call TRBJ2-7, with unresolved D. The CDR3 contains 14 residues. From germline, CDR1 is SEHNR and CDR2 FQNEAQ (reference sequence). V was trimmed by 3 bases and J by 2 bases, leaving 11 bases between them. The CDR3 here is CASSLDPDTYEQYF. Here the CDR3 DNA reads TGTGCCAGCAGCTTGGATCCGGATACCTACGAGCAGTACTTC.

This clonotype occurred many times. This chain links TRBV7-6 with TRBJ2-1; D is unclear. Germline V gene sequence: CDR1 SGHVS, CDR2 FNYEAQ. The CDR3 runs to 15 residues. Deletions cut 1 base from V and 2 bases from J, with 9 bases between. As DNA, the CDR3 is TGTGCCAGCAGCTTAGATAGGATCACCTACAATGAGCAGTTCTTC. Protein sequence: CASSLDRITYNEQFF. Using reference TRBV7-6 and TRBJ2-1 for the parts outside the CDR3, the full variable domain is GAGVSQSPRYKVTKRGQDVALRCDPISGHVSLYWYRQALGQGPEFLTYFNYEAQQDKSGLPNDRFSAERPEGSISTLTIQRTEQRDSAMYRCASSLDRITYNEQFFGPGTRLTVL.

The chain carries TRBV24-1 and TRBJ2-4; 8 positions agree with TRBD1. V shed 4 bases, J shed 6 bases, and the junction held 7 bases outside the gene matches. This CDR3 is built from 15 residues. The germline V gene encodes CDR1 KGHDR and CDR2 SFDVKD. The CDR3 here is CATSDTGGKGNIQYF. The CDR3 DNA is TGTGCCACCAGTGACACAGGGGGTAAAGGAAACATTCAGTACTTC.

This clonotype showed up just once. V usage is TRBV18 and J usage is TRBJ2-1; no definite D call. CDR3 size: 15 residues. V lost 5 bases to trimming and J lost 2 bases, with 13 bases between them. Germline values: CDR1 KGHSH, CDR2 LQKENI. The CDR3 is CASSKGTGAYNEQFF. The CDR3 bases are TGTGCCAGCTCAAAGGGAACCGGCGCCTACAATGAGCAGTTCTTC.

This clonotype occurred many times. The chain combines TRBV29-1 with TRBJ2-1, with 10 bases matching TRBD2. The CDR3 runs to 14 residues. J was trimmed by 9 bases and V by 8 bases; bases with no gene match: 13. Germline CDR1 and CDR2: SQVTM and ANQGSEA. The CDR3 nucleotides read TGCAGCTTTTTAGGCGGACTAGCGGTAATTGAGCAGTTCTTC. This encodes CSFLGGLAVIEQFF.

This clonotype was seen repeatedly, ten times or more. J is TRBJ2-1 and V is TRBV12-3 or TRBV12-4; 8 bases are shared with TRBD2. V was clipped by 7 bases and J by 6 bases; unmatched bases: 11. The CDR3 covers 15 residues. CDR3 in amino acids: CASMETSAWGNEQFF. Written as DNA, the CDR3 is TGTGCCAGCATGGAGACTAGCGCGTGGGGCAATGAGCAGTTCTTC.

Turning to this clonotype: A much more abundant neighbour one base away suggests this may be a read error. The genes are TRBV20-1 and TRBJ2-7, with 10 bases identical to TRBD1. V was clipped by 3 bases and J by 5 bases; unmatched bases: 7. This CDR3 contains 14 residues. CDR1 and CDR2 (germline): DFQATT, SNEGSKA (reference sequence). The CDR3 spells CSARSGTGADEQYF. As DNA, the CDR3 is TGCAGTGCTAGGTCCGGGACAGGGGCGGACGAGCAGTACTTC.

This clonotype was counted only a few times. The chain links TRBV12-3 or TRBV12-4 to TRBJ1-5, with D tentatively TRBD1 (6 bases). The CDR3 consists of 14 residues. V dropped 8 bases and J dropped 3 bases, with 14 bases sitting between them. CDR3 sequence: CASGEQGPNQPQHF. In DNA, the CDR3 is TGTGCCAGCGGGGAACAGGGCCCCAATCAGCCCCAGCATTTT.

This clonotype was picked up many times. This chain connects TRBV20-1 to TRBJ2-2; TRBD2 agrees at 7 bases. Germline trimming cut 3 bases from V and 3 bases from J; bases unmatched to any gene: 10. CDR1 is DFQATT and CDR2 is SNEGSKA in the germline V gene (reference sequence). The CDR3 runs 16 residues. CDR3 bases: TGCAGTGCTAGGAGGATTGCTAGCGGCCACACCGGGGAGCTGTTTTTT. Its translation: CSARRIASGHTGELFF.

This clonotype was seen only a few times. The chain has TRBV7-9 and TRBJ2-7; TRBD2 might be the D (5 bases). Germline CDR1 is SEHNR and CDR2 is FQNEAQ (reference sequence). V lost 8 bases, J lost 4 bases, and 18 bases lay in between. This CDR3 region has 14 residues. The CDR3 loop reads CASSGGNEVYEQYF. The CDR3 region has the DNA TGTGCCAGCTCCGGAGGCAACGAGGTTTACGAGCAGTACTTC.